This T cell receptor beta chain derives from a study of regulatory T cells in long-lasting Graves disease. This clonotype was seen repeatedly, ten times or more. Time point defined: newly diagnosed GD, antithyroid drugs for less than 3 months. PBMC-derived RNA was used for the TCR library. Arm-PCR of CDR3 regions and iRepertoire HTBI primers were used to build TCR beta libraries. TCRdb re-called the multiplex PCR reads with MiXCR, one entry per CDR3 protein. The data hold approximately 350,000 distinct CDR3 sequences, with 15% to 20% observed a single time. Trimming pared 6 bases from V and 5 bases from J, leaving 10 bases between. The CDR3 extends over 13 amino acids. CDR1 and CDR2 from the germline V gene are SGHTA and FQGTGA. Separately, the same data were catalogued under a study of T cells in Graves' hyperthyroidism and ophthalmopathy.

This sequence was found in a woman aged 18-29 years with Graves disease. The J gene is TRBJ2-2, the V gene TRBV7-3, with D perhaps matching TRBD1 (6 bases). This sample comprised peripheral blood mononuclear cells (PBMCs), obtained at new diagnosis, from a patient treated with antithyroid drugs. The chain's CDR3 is CASSLGATGELFF. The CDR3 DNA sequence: TGTGCCAGCAGTTTGGGGGCGACCGGGGAGCTGTTTTTT.